There are a few counts of the clone carrying this T cell receptor (beta chain). Its matching antigen is unknown. One entry per CDR3 protein, called by TCRdb with MiXCR from the RT-PCR reads. The data contain about 500,000 distinct CDR3 sequences, more than 15% of them singletons. This sample stems from a study of response to subunit inactivated influenza vaccine. General study results and limits: New T cells are recruited in small numbers by each seasonal influenza vaccination, according to the authors' suggestion.

This CDR3 is built from 13 residues. Germline V lookup: CDR1 LNHNV, CDR2 YYDKDF (reference sequence). V lost 6 bases and J lost 0, with 8 bases in between. The V call is TRBV15, the J call TRBJ1-2; no definite D call. The sequenced sample was CD4+ T cells sorted from PBMCs, obtained less than 25 months after vaccination. This receptor was taken from a man aged 50 to 69 who received an inactivated influenza vaccine. DNA for the CDR3: TGTGCCACCAGTGCCGGGACTAACTATGGCTACACCTTC. Translated: CATSAGTNYGYTF.